The rows below give T cell receptor beta chains drawn from one sample of a study of blood T cell repertoires in COVID-19. Clones were sequenced by immunoSEQ multiplex PCR, and TCRdb holds only the in-frame ones, with some missing. The data hold 40,000 to 45,000 clones, with approximately 90% observed a single time. Sequences were obtained from peripheral blood. The source of these receptors is a human donor in a cohort sampled during active COVID-19. CDR3s include the opening cysteine and the closing phenylalanine or tryptophan. D genes are given only for firm matches. Where a row states a size, it is once, few, many or the class of an expanded clone; other rows omit it.

TRBD2,TRBJ2-7,NA,TRBV7-2,TGTGCCAGCAGCGGGGCGGGGGGGCTTTCGTACGAATACGAGCAGTACTTC,CASSGAGGLSYEYEQYF
NA,TRBJ1-1,NA,TRBV7-2,TGTGCCAGCGAGCCGGGCGGGGGGGCTAACACTGAAGCTTTCTTT,CASEPGGGANTEAFF
NA,TRBJ2-2,NA,TRBV2,TGTGCCAGCAGTAGCGTACGGACCGGGGAGCTGTTTTTT,CASSSVRTGELFF
NA,TRBJ2-2,NA,TRBV28,TGTGCCAGCAGCAGAAACACCGGGGAGCTGTTTTTT,CASSRNTGELFF
NA,TRBJ2-7,NA,TRBV19,TGTGCCAGTAGTCAGACTACAGGGATCGGGTACGAGCAGTACTTC,CASSQTTGIGYEQYF
TRBD1,TRBJ1-2,NA,TRBV7-3,TGTGCCAGCAGCTTAACGGGACAGGGGTCCTCTAACTATGGCTACACCTTC,CASSLTGQGSSNYGYTF
NA,TRBJ1-1,NA,TRBV2,TGTGCCAGCAGTTGGATCGGAGATCTGAACACTGAAGCTTTCTTT,CASSWIGDLNTEAFF
TRBD1,TRBJ1-5,NA,TRBV7-9,TGTGCCAGCAGCATACAGGGGAGCAATCAGCCCCAGCATTTT,CASSIQGSNQPQHF
NA,TRBJ2-1,NA,TRBV29-1,TGCAGCGGGGAGTTTAGGGCCTACAATGAGCAGTTCTTC,CSGEFRAYNEQFF
NA,TRBJ1-2,NA,TRBV27,TGTGCCAGCAGTTTACTTACGCGAGGGGGATTTTATGGCTACACCTTC,CASSLLTRGGFYGYTF
TRBD1,TRBJ2-3,once,TRBV6-6,TGTGCCAGCAGGCAACCGGGACAGGGAGTCGCGCAGTATTTT,CASRQPGQGVAQYF
TRBD2,TRBJ2-1,NA,TRBV11-3,TGTGCCAGCAGCTTCGGACTAGCGGGGGGGAATGAGCAGTTCTTC,CASSFGLAGGNEQFF
NA,TRBJ2-1,NA,TRBV7-3,TGTGCCAGCAGCCCCCGTCCAGGCAATGAGCAGTTCTTC,CASSPRPGNEQFF
TRBD2,TRBJ2-3,NA,TRBV5-4,TGTGCCAGCAGCACAATGCGGGAGAGGGCAGATACGCAGTATTTT,CASSTMRERADTQYF
NA,TRBJ1-5,NA,TRBV12-5,TGTGCTAGTGGTCCCAAAGTGGTGGGGGCATTGATCCCGGGGTCCAATCAGCCCCAGCATTTT,CASGPKVVGALIPGSNQPQHF
NA,TRBJ2-7,NA,TRBV11-2,TGTGCCAGCAGCTCCCCCAGGGACACTGATTACGAGCAGTACTTC,CASSSPRDTDYEQYF
NA,TRBJ1-4,NA,TRBV4-2,TGTGCCAGCAGCCCGCGGGCAGTCATTAATGAAAAACTGTTTTTT,CASSPRAVINEKLFF
NA,TRBJ1-6,once,TRBV19,TGTGCCAGTAGTGTCGACAGGAACTCCTATAATTCACCCCTCCACTTT,CASSVDRNSYNSPLHF
NA,TRBJ1-5,NA,TRBV25-1,TGTGCCAGCAGTGAATTTAGCCTGAATCAGCCCCAGCATTTT,CASSEFSLNQPQHF
TRBD2,TRBJ2-5,NA,TRBV3-1/TRBV3-2,TGTGCCAGCAGCCAGGTTCGACTAGCGGGGGGAAGGGAGACCCAGTACTTC,CASSQVRLAGGRETQYF
NA,TRBJ1-5,few,TRBV4-3,TGCGCCAGCAGCCAAGAATTCGGGGGGCCCGGTCAGCCCCAGCATTTT,CASSQEFGGPGQPQHF
NA,TRBJ1-5,NA,TRBV19,TGTGCCAGTAGTAGGGGCATCTATCAGCCCCAGCATTTT,CASSRGIYQPQHF
NA,TRBJ2-3,NA,TRBV7-8,TGTGCCAGCAGCCTCAACCGGGTTACCAACACAGATACGCAGTATTTT,CASSLNRVTNTDTQYF
TRBD1,TRBJ1-1,NA,TRBV5-1,TGCGCCAGCAGCTTGACCGGGACAGGCACTGAAGCTTTCTTT,CASSLTGTGTEAFF
NA,TRBJ1-1,NA,TRBV6-6,TGTGCCAGCACCGACGGGGGGCTAAGCACTGAAGCTTTCTTT,CASTDGGLSTEAFF
TRBD1,TRBJ2-2,NA,TRBV18,TGTGCCAGCTCACCCGGACAGGGCGCCACCGGGGAGCTGTTTTTT,CASSPGQGATGELFF
NA,TRBJ2-1,NA,TRBV11-3,TGTGCCAGCAGCCTTAGACTATCCCAGGAGCAGTTCTTC,CASSLRLSQEQFF
TRBD1,TRBJ1-2,NA,TRBV30,TGTGCCTGGACTGGACAGGGGATTCGGACTGGCTATGGCTACACCTTC,CAWTGQGIRTGYGYTF
TRBD1,TRBJ2-5,NA,TRBV4-1,TGCGCCAGCAGCCAAAGAGGGGACAGGGGGCAGGAGACCCAGTACTTC,CASSQRGDRGQETQYF
NA,TRBJ2-3,NA,TRBV4-1,TGCGCCAGCAGCCAAGACGAAAGGGGCGGAGATACGCAGTATTTT,CASSQDERGGDTQYF
TRBD2,TRBJ2-2,NA,TRBV29-1,TGCAGCGTTGAAGGGGAGGGAGGGCCGGCCGGGGAGCTGTTTTTT,CSVEGEGGPAGELFF
NA,TRBJ2-4,NA,TRBV5-5,TGTGCCAGCAGCTTGGATTTGGGGGGTGGCATTCAGTACTTC,CASSLDLGGGIQYF
NA,TRBJ2-3,NA,TRBV5-4,TGTGCCAGCAGCTTGGAGCGGGCTTACACAGATACGCAGTATTTT,CASSLERAYTDTQYF
NA,TRBJ2-3,NA,TRBV7-2,TGTGCCAGCAGCTCTAACACAGATACGCAGTATTTT,CASSSNTDTQYF
NA,TRBJ2-5,NA,TRBV3-1/TRBV3-2,TGTGCCAGCAGCCCAGGGTTCTCAGAGACCCAGTACTTC,CASSPGFSETQYF
NA,TRBJ1-4,NA,TRBV5-6,TGTGCCAGCAGGGACAGCAACCTAGAAAAACTGTTTTTT,CASRDSNLEKLFF
TRBD2,TRBJ2-5,NA,TRBV24-1,TGTGCCACCAGAGGAGCGGGGGGGACGCAAGAGACCCAGTACTTC,CATRGAGGTQETQYF
TRBD1,TRBJ1-5,NA,TRBV18,TGTGCCAGCTCACCCGGACAGGGGGGCAATCAGCCCCAGCATTTT,CASSPGQGGNQPQHF
NA,TRBJ1-4,NA,TRBV19,TGTGCCAGTCAGGAAAGGCCGACCCTTAATGAAAAACTGTTTTTT,CASQERPTLNEKLFF
NA,TRBJ2-3,NA,TRBV7-3,TGTGCCAGCAGCCCTTCTGGCACAGATACGCAGTATTTT,CASSPSGTDTQYF
TRBD1,TRBJ2-7,NA,TRBV6-5,TGTGCCAGCAGTTACGGGACAGGGGGGGACGAGCAGTACTTC,CASSYGTGGDEQYF
NA,TRBJ2-3,once,TRBV7-8,TGTGCCAGCAGCTTAGCTTTGGCGGATACTAGCACAGATACGCAGTATTTT,CASSLALADTSTDTQYF
TRBD1,TRBJ2-2,few,TRBV18,TGTGCCAGCTCTATCGGACAGGGGGCGCAAACCGGGGAGCTGTTTTTT,CASSIGQGAQTGELFF
NA,TRBJ2-2,NA,TRBV5-8,TGTGCCAGCAGCTTGATTAACACGAACACCGGGGAGCTGTTTTTT,CASSLINTNTGELFF
TRBD1,TRBJ1-2,NA,TRBV18,TGTGCCAGCTCACCCTTGGGACAGCCGTATGGCTACACCTTC,CASSPLGQPYGYTF
NA,TRBJ1-3,NA,TRBV9,TGTGCCAGCAGCGTAACCAGAACTGGAAACACCATATATTTT,CASSVTRTGNTIYF